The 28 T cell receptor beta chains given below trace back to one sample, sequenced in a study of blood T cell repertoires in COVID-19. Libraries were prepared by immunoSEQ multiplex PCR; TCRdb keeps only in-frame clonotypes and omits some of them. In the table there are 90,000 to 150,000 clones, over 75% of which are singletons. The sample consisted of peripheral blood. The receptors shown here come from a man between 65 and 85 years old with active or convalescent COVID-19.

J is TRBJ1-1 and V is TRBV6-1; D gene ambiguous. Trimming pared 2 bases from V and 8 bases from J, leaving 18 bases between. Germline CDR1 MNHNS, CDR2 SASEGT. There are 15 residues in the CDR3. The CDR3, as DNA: TGTGCCAGCAGTGAACGCCTAACCACAGCCCGAGAAGCTTTCTTT. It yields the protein CASSERLTTAREAFF.

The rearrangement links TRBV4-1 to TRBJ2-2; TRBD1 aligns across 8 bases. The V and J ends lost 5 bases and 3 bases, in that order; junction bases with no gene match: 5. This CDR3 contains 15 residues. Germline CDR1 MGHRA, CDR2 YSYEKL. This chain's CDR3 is CASSFRGQDTGELFF. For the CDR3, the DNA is TGCGCCAGCAGCTTCAGGGGGCAGGACACCGGGGAGCTGTTTTTT.

The CDR3 bases are TGTGCCAGCACCAAATGGGGGGTGAACACTGAAGCTTTCTTT. As protein: CASTKWGVNTEAFF. V is TRBV3-1 (or the pseudogene TRBV3-2) and J is TRBJ1-1; a weak D match, TRBD1 (5 bases). CDR1 and CDR2 (germline): LGHDT, YNNKEL (reference sequence). V lost 7 bases, J lost 0 bases, and 12 bases lay in between. This CDR3 is 14 amino acids long.

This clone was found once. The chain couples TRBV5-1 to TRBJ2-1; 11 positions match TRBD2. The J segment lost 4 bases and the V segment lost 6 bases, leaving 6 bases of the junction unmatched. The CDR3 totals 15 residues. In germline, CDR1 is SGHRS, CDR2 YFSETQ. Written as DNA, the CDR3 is TGCGCCAGCAACCCGGGACTAGCGGATTACAATGAGCAGTTCTTC. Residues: CASNPGLADYNEQFF.

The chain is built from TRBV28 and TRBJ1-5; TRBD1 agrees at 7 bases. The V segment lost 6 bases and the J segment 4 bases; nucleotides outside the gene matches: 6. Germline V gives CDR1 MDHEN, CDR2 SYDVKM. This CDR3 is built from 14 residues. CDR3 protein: CASSIGTANQPQHF. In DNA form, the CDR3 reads TGTGCCAGCAGCATCGGGACAGCTAATCAGCCCCAGCATTTT.

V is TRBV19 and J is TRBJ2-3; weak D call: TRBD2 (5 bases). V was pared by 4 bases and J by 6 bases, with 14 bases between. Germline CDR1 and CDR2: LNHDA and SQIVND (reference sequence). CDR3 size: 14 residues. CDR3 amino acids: CASSTSVSGDTQYF. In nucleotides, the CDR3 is TGTGCCAGTAGTACCTCTGTCTCGGGGGATACGCAGTATTTT.

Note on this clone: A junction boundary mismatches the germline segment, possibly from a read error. Here the CDR3 DNA reads TGTGCCAGCAGCCAACGCTCTGGCGGGAGAATATTGACAGAAACGCAGTATTTT. Protein product: CASSQRSGGRILTETQYF. The chain recombines TRBV7-9 with TRBJ2-3; 7 bases match TRBD2. Germline lookup yields CDR1 SEHNR and CDR2 FQNEAQ (reference sequence). The CDR3 has 18 residues. Together with reference TRBV7-9 and TRBJ2-3, the CDR3 gives the full variable domain: DTGVSQNPRHKITKRGQNVTFRCDPISEHNRLYWYRQTLGQGPEFLTYFQNEAQLEKSRLLSDRFSAERPKGSFSTLEIQRTEQGDSAMYLCASSQRSGGRILTETQYFGPGTRLTVL.

Here the CDR3 reads CASRGLAGVTDTQYF. Written as DNA, the CDR3 is TGTGCCAGCAGGGGACTAGCGGGAGTCACAGATACGCAGTATTTT. V and J are TRBV2 and TRBJ2-3; 14 bases agree with TRBD2. CDR1 and CDR2 from the germline V gene are SNHLY and FYNNEI. V shed 6 bases, J shed 2 bases, and the junction held 1 base outside the gene matches. The CDR3 loop spans 15 amino acids.

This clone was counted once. CDR3 nucleotide sequence: TGTGCCAGCAGTTTACCCGGAACTATAACTGAAGCTTTCTTT. Protein: CASSLPGTITEAFF. This rearrangement joins TRBV28 to TRBJ1-1; D not resolved. The CDR3 runs 14 residues. Germline V gene data show CDR1 as MDHEN and CDR2 as SYDVKM. V gave up 2 bases and J gave up 5 bases, with 12 bases separating them.

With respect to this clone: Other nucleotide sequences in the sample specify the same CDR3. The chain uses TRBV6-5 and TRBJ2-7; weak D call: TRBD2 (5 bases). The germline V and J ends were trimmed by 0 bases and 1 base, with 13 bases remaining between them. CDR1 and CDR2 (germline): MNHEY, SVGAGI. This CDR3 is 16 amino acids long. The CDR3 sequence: CASSYSGRGGSYEQYF. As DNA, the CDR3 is TGTGCCAGCAGTTACTCGGGTCGGGGTGGGTCCTACGAGCAGTACTTC.

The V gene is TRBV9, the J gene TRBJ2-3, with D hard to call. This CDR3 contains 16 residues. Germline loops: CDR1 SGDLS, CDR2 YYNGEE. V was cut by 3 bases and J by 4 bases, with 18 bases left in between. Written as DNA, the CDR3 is TGTGCCAGCAGCGGATCTATCCCGCCGAGCCCAGATACGCAGTATTTT. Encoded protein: CASSGSIPPSPDTQYF. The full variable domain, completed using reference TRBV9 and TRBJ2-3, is DSGVTQTPKHLITATGQRVTLRCSPRSGDLSVYWYQQSLDQGLQFLIQYYNGEERAKGNILERFSAQQFPDLHSELNLSSLELGDSALYFCASSGSIPPSPDTQYFGPGTRLTVL.

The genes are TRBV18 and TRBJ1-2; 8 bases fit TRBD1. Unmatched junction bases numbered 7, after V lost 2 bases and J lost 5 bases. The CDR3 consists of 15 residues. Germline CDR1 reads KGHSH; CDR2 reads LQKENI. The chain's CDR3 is CASSPDRGIGYGYTF. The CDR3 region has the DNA TGTGCCAGCTCACCAGACAGGGGTATCGGGTATGGCTACACCTTC.

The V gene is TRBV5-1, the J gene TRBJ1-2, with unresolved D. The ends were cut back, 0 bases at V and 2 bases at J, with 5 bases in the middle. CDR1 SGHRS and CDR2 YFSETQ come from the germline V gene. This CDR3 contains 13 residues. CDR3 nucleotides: TGCGCCAGCAGCTTGGACTGGAACTATGGCTACACCTTC. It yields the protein CASSLDWNYGYTF.

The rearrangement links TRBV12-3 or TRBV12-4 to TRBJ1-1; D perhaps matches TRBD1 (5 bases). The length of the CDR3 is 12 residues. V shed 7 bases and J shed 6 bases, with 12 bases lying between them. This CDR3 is CASTITGSEAFF. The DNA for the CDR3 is TGTGCCAGCACCATCACAGGTTCTGAAGCTTTCTTT.

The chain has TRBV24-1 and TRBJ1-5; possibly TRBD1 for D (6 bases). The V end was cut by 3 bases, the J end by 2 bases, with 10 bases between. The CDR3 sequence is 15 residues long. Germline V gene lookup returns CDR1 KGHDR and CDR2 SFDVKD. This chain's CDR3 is CATSDPRQGNQPQHF. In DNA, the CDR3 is TGTGCCACCAGTGATCCCCGACAGGGCAATCAGCCCCAGCATTTT.

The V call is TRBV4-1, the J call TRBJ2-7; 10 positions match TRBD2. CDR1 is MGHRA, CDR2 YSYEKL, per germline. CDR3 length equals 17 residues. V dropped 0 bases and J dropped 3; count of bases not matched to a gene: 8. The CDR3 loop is CASSQDWGLAGDYEQYF. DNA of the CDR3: TGCGCCAGCAGCCAAGATTGGGGCCTAGCGGGAGACTACGAGCAGTACTTC.

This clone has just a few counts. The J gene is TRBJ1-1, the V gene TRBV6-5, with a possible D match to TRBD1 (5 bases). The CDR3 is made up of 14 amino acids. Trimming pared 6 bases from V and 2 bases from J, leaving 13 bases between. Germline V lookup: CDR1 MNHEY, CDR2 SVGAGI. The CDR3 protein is CASRNSRTNTEAFF. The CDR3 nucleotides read TGTGCCAGCAGGAATAGCCGGACAAACACTGAAGCTTTCTTT.

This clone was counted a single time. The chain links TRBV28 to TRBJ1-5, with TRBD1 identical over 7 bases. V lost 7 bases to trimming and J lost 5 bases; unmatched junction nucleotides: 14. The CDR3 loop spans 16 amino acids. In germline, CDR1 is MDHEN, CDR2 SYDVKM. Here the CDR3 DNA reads TGTGCCAGCACACCAAGGGGGCAGGGGTCGGATCAGCCCCAGCATTTT. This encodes CASTPRGQGSDQPQHF.

This CDR3 reads CASSSTSGNIYNEQFF. The CDR3 DNA reads TGCGCCAGCAGTTCGACTAGCGGCAACATCTACAATGAGCAGTTCTTC. The rearrangement joins TRBV10-1 to TRBJ2-1; TRBD2 aligns across 9 bases. The CDR3 contains 16 residues. Germline V gene sequence: CDR1 WNHNN, CDR2 SYGVQD (reference sequence). The ends lost 5 bases at V and 3 bases at J; junction bases unmatched: 8.

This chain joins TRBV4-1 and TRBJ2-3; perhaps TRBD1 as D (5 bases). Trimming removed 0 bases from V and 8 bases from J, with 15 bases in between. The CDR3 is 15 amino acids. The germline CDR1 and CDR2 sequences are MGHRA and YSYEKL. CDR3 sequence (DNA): TGCGCCAGCAGCCAAGATTCTCAGGGATGGAGTACGCAGTATTTT. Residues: CASSQDSQGWSTQYF.

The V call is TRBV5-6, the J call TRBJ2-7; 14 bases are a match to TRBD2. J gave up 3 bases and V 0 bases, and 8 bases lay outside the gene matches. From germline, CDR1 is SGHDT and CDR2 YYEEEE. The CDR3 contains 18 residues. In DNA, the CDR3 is TGTGCCAGCAGCTTGGCTGGGCCGGGACTAGCGGGAGTCTACGAGCAGTACTTC. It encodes CASSLAGPGLAGVYEQYF.

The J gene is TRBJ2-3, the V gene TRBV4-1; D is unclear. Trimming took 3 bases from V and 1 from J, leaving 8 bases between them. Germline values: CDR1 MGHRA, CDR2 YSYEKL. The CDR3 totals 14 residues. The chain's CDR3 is CASSQFSGTDTQYF. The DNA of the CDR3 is TGCGCCAGCAGCCAGTTTAGTGGCACAGATACGCAGTATTTT.

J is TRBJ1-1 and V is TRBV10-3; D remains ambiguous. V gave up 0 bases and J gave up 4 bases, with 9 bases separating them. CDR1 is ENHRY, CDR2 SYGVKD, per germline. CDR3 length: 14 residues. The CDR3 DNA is TGTGCCATCAGTGAGTCGGAGGGCGTCACTGAAGCTTTCTTT. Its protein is CAISESEGVTEAFF.

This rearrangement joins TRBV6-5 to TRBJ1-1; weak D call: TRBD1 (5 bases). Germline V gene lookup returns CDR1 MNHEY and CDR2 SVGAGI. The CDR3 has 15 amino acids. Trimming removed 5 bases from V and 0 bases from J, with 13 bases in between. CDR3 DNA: TGTGCCAGCAGTATCCGACAGATACTGAACACTGAAGCTTTCTTT. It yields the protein CASSIRQILNTEAFF.

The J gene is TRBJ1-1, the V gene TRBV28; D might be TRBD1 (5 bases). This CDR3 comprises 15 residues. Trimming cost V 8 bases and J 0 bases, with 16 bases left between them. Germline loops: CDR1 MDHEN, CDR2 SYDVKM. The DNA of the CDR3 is TGTGCCAGCTGGTCCTGGGGGGATATGAACACTGAAGCTTTCTTT. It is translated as CASWSWGDMNTEAFF.

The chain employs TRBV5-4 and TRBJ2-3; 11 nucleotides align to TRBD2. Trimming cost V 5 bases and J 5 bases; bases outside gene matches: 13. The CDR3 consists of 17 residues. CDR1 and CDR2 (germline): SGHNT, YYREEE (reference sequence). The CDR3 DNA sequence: TGTGCCAGCAGGCAGGGACAGGGACTAGCGGAGGGAGATACGCAGTATTTT. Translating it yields CASRQGQGLAEGDTQYF.

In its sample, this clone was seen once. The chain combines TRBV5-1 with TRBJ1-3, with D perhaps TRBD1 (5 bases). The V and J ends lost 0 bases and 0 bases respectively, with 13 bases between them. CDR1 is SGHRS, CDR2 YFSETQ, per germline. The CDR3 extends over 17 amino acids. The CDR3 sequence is CASSLAWGASSGNTIYF. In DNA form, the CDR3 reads TGCGCCAGCAGCTTGGCCTGGGGCGCGAGCTCTGGAAACACCATATATTTT. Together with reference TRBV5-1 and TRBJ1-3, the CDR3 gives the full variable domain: KAGVTQTPRYLIKTRGQQVTLSCSPISGHRSVSWYQQTPGQGLQFLFEYFSETQRNKGNFPGRFSGRQFSNSRSEMNVSTLELGDSALYLCASSLAWGASSGNTIYFGEGSWLTVV.

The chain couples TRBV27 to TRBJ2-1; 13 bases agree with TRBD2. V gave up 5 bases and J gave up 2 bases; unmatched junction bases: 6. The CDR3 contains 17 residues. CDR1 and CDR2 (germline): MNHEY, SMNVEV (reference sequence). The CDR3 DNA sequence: TGTGCCAGCAGTCCTCGACTAGCGGGAGGTCCCTACAATGAGCAGTTCTTC. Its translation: CASSPRLAGGPYNEQFF.